This TCR beta chain stems from a study of T cell clones after liver transplantation. Looking at the study overall: TCRbeta sequencing after a pre-transplant mixed lymphocyte reaction identified graft-donor-reactive clones, later tracked in post-transplant blood. Third-party-reactive TCRbeta sequences from pre-transplant mixed lymphocyte reactions served as antigen-independent comparators. General study findings and limits: Conclusions were preliminary, with small, heterogeneous patient groups.

Produced via immunoSEQ multiplex PCR; TCRdb's table is partial and in-frame only. The sample has roughly 100,000 clones, about 86% seen once; the top ten hold less than 3%. A remark on this clone: Its antigen is unknown.

Germline V gene lookup returns CDR1 MNHEY and CDR2 SMNVEV (reference sequence). The CDR3 runs 15 residues. V was pared by 0 bases and J by 0 bases, with 6 bases between. The source material was CD4+ T cells from blood, sampled around 49 months after liver transplant. The receptor was derived from a human patient who received a liver transplant. Some T cells may originate from the graft donor. This chain joins TRBV27 and TRBJ2-4; D not resolved. In DNA, the CDR3 is TGTGCCAGCAGTTTATCGTGGGCAGCCAAAAACATTCAGTACTTC. Its protein is CASSLSWAAKNIQYF.